These T cell receptor beta chains were read from a single sample in a study of blood T cells in healthy people across ages. From the 5' RACE reads, TCRdb called clonotypes with MiXCR, one entry per CDR3 protein. The sample lists 1.5 million to 2 million distinct CDR3 sequences, roughly 49% seen once, with less than 2.5% in the top ten. Sample: blood. The receptor source for this set is a woman in her 40s in good health. The CDR3 runs from the conserved cysteine through the conserved F or W. The order of the fields is V gene, J gene, D gene, clone size, CDR3 DNA, CDR3 protein. A D gene is named only where the DNA matches it firmly. The size field is filled for only some rows; it gives once, few, many or a size class.

>TRBV20-1|TRBJ2-7|NA|few
TGCAGTGCTAGATCCGGCGCTTACGAGCAGTACTTC
CSARSGAYEQYF
>TRBV14|TRBJ2-7|TRBD2|NA
TGTGCCAGCAGCCACCTAGCGGAGAGCTCCTACGAGCAGTACTTC
CASSHLAESSYEQYF
>TRBV7-2|TRBJ2-7|NA|NA
TGTGCCAGCAGCTTAGGGTCAGGGATGTCCTACGAGCAGTACTTC
CASSLGSGMSYEQYF
>TRBV7-2|TRBJ2-3|NA|NA
TGTGCCGGCAGCTTAGCGCACAGGCCCTCAGATACGCAGTATTTT
CAGSLAHRPSDTQYF
>TRBV6-2/TRBV6-3|TRBJ2-3|NA|NA
TGTGCCAGCAGTTACCCCGACTCAGGGGGGCCAGATACGCAGTATTTT
CASSYPDSGGPDTQYF
>TRBV4-2|TRBJ2-4|NA|few
TGTGCCAGCAGCCAAGTGGAGCAAGCCAAAAACATTCAGTACTTC
CASSQVEQAKNIQYF
>TRBV6-2/TRBV6-3|TRBJ2-1|TRBD2|NA
TGTGCCAGTTCCGTCAGCAAACTAGCGGGGCCCCCTGATGAGCAGTTCTTC
CASSVSKLAGPPDEQFF
>TRBV6-2/TRBV6-3|TRBJ2-5|TRBD2|once
TGTGCCAGCAGTGCCGGGACTAGCGCCCAAGAGACCCAGTACTTC
CASSAGTSAQETQYF
>TRBV6-5|TRBJ2-5|NA|NA
TGTGCCAGCAGTTACAGATTGAGCGGGTACCAAGAGACCCAGTACTTC
CASSYRLSGYQETQYF
>TRBV14|TRBJ2-5|TRBD2|NA
TGTGCCAGCAGCCAGGCGGGGGTCTGGGAGACCCAGTACTTC
CASSQAGVWETQYF
>TRBV6-5|TRBJ1-1|TRBD1|NA
TGTGCCAGCAGTGTTGACAGGGGGCGTGACACTGAAGCTTTCTTT
CASSVDRGRDTEAFF
>TRBV7-2|TRBJ2-3|NA|few
TGTGCCAGCAGCTTAGAGGGGCTCCGGAGCACAGATACGCAGTATTTT
CASSLEGLRSTDTQYF
>TRBV5-1|TRBJ1-1|TRBD1|few
TGCGCCAGCCCGGACAGGGGAGGGGCATTGAACACTGAAGCTTTCTTT
CASPDRGGALNTEAFF
>TRBV27|TRBJ2-3|TRBD2|NA
TGTGCCAGCAGTATCCTAGCGGGGGGGCCTAGCACAGATACGCAGTATTTT
CASSILAGGPSTDTQYF
>TRBV20-1|TRBJ1-2|TRBD1|NA
TGCAGTGCTACCGGGACAGTGGTTTTGGCTAACTATGGCTACACCTTC
CSATGTVVLANYGYTF
>TRBV2|TRBJ2-3|NA|few
TGTGCCAGCAGTTACCGGGACTGGCTCACAGATACGCAGTATTTT
CASSYRDWLTDTQYF
>TRBV20-1|TRBJ2-1|NA|NA
TGCAGTGCTAGGGTTGGAGGGGTGGATGAGCAGTTCTTC
CSARVGGVDEQFF
>TRBV5-1|TRBJ2-1|NA|NA
TGCGCCAGCAGGTCCGTCTGGGGCAATGAGCAGTTCTTC
CASRSVWGNEQFF
>TRBV12-3/TRBV12-4|TRBJ2-3|NA|NA
TGTGCCAGCAGCCCAAAGTGGACAGATACGCAGTATTTT
CASSPKWTDTQYF
>TRBV7-2|TRBJ2-3|NA|NA
TGTGCCAGCAGCTTCGCGGCCCGGCTGGGCACAGATACGCAGTATTTT
CASSFAARLGTDTQYF
>TRBV27|TRBJ2-6|NA|NA
TGTGCCAGCAAGAATCCGAGCTCTGGGGCCAACGTCCTGACTTTC
CASKNPSSGANVLTF
>TRBV7-9|TRBJ2-7|NA|few
TGTGCCAGCAGCTTAAGACTAGGGTCCAGTGACGAGCAGTACTTC
CASSLRLGSSDEQYF
>TRBV10-3|TRBJ1-2|NA|NA
TGTGCCATCAGTGAGTCGGGGGCGACAGCGTACTATGGCTACACCTTC
CAISESGATAYYGYTF
>TRBV6-4|TRBJ1-6|NA|NA
TGTGCCAGCAAAAGGGATTTGGGTTCACCCCTCCACTTT
CASKRDLGSPLHF
>TRBV28|TRBJ2-7|TRBD2|few
TGTGCCAGCAGTCCAAGCGGGGTTCCCTACGAGCAGTACTTC
CASSPSGVPYEQYF
>TRBV9|TRBJ2-1|NA|few
TGTGCCAGCGCCGGGTACGAGCAGTTCTTC
CASAGYEQFF
>TRBV28|TRBJ1-2|NA|NA
TGTGCCAGCAGTACGGCGTCCGCCCGTGGCTACACCTTC
CASSTASARGYTF
>TRBV6-5|TRBJ2-1|NA|NA
TGTGCCAGCAGCCCCCTCGCTCCATACAATGAGCAGTTCTTC
CASSPLAPYNEQFF
>TRBV12-3/TRBV12-4|TRBJ1-1|TRBD1|NA
TGTGCCAGCAGTTGGGGGGCTACGGGACAGGGGGCTGAAGCTTTCTTT
CASSWGATGQGAEAFF
>TRBV20-1|TRBJ2-5|NA|few
TGCAGTGCTAAGCTGGGGCCCCAGGTGGGCTACCAAGAGACCCAGTACTTC
CSAKLGPQVGYQETQYF
>TRBV7-2|TRBJ2-3|TRBD2|NA
TGTGCCAGCAGCTTAGTACTTTGGGACTATCAGTATTTT
CASSLVLWDYQYF
>TRBV27|TRBJ2-7|NA|NA
TGTGCCAGCAGTTTCAGGGGCGGAAAGCAGTACTTC
CASSFRGGKQYF
>TRBV28|TRBJ1-4|TRBD1|NA
TGTGCCAGTGGGACAGGGGGTAATGAAAAACTGTTTTTT
CASGTGGNEKLFF
>TRBV7-3|TRBJ2-3|NA|NA
TGTGCCAGCAGCCTGCGGAGCCTAAGCACAGATACGCAGTATTTT
CASSLRSLSTDTQYF
>TRBV5-1|TRBJ2-2|NA|NA
TGCGCCAGCAGCCCGAACAGGGCGGGCACCGGGGAGCTGTTTTTT
CASSPNRAGTGELFF
>TRBV7-8|TRBJ2-6|NA|once
TGTGCCAGCAGCCGAGGCGGGACGTCCTCCTCTGGGGCCAACGTCCTGACTTTC
CASSRGGTSSSGANVLTF